A single sample is the source of the 24 T cell receptor beta chains below, sequenced in a study of cytomegalovirus exposure and HLA in healthy donors. PCR amplification relied on 60 Vbeta primers (plus 13 Jbeta primers). Libraries were prepared by immunoSEQ multiplex PCR; TCRdb keeps only in-frame clonotypes and omits some of them. The repertoire has roughly 140,000 clones, about four fifths of them found once; the top ten carry around 6.5%. The specimen sequenced was PBMCs. The receptors derive from a middle-aged man in good health and CMV-seropositive.

This chain joins TRBV21-1 and TRBJ1-5; TRBD1, the table's D call, lacks a check against the DNA. TRBV21-1 is a pseudogene. CDR3 length: 15 amino acids. The CDR3, as DNA: TGTGCCAGCAGCAAAGGCAGGGTGAGCAATCAGCCCCAGCATTTT. Protein sequence: CASSKGRVSNQPQHF.

Turning to this clone: This same CDR3 is encoded by further DNA sequences in the sample. This CDR3 is CASSLGQGGETQYF. DNA for the CDR3: TGTGCCAGCAGCTTGGGACAGGGGGGGGAGACCCAGTACTTC. The chain links TRBV5-4 to TRBJ2-5, with 9 bases matching TRBD1. The CDR3 runs to 14 residues. V trimming: 0 bases; J trimming: 5 bases; junction bases outside the gene matches: 2. Germline V CDR1 and CDR2: SGHNT, YYREEE (reference sequence).

J is TRBJ2-5 and V is TRBV6-5; a weak D match, TRBD2 (6 bases). The V gene lost 0 bases and the J gene lost 5 bases, with 10 bases spanning the gap. In germline, CDR1 is MNHEY, CDR2 SVGAGI. The CDR3 extends over 14 amino acids. The DNA of the CDR3 is TGTGCCAGCAGTTACTCGCGGGGCGGGGAGACCCAGTACTTC. Translation: CASSYSRGGETQYF.

The chain couples TRBV7-9 to TRBJ2-5, with 14 bases that match TRBD2. This CDR3 is built from 19 residues. The V segment lost 5 bases and the J segment 0 bases; nucleotides outside the gene matches: 11. The germline CDR1 and CDR2 sequences are SEHNR and FQNEAQ (reference sequence). The DNA for the CDR3 is TGTGCCAGCAGCCCGGGGGTTCGACTAGCGGGAGGGTACCAAGAGACCCAGTACTTC. It yields the protein CASSPGVRLAGGYQETQYF.

This rearrangement joins TRBV27 to TRBJ1-2, with 9 bases aligning to TRBD1. Trimming took 2 bases from V and 1 from J; bases not matched to a gene: 5. In germline, CDR1 is MNHEY, CDR2 SMNVEV (reference sequence). This CDR3 is 16 amino acids long. CDR3 DNA sequence: TGTGCCAGCAGTTTACTCTCGGGACAGGGTAACTATGGCTACACCTTC. Translating gives CASSLLSGQGNYGYTF.

J is TRBJ2-5 and V is TRBV11-3; maybe TRBD2 (6 bases). Gene TRBJ2-7 matches the end of the DNA better, so the J call may be wrong. Germline V gives CDR1 SGHNT, CDR2 YENEEA. This CDR3 is built from 15 residues. CDR3 protein: CASSSGWEQGYEQYF. CDR3 nucleotides: TGTGCCAGCAGCAGCGGGTGGGAGCAGGGATACGAGCAGTACTTC.

The genes are TRBV5-8 and TRBJ1-1; TRBD1 agrees at 8 bases. V gave up 2 bases and J gave up 6 bases; unmatched junction bases: 6. The length of the CDR3 is 14 residues. The germline gives CDR1 SGHTS, CDR2 YDEGEE. CDR3 sequence reads: CASSFWTGIPEAFF. The CDR3 region has the DNA TGTGCCAGCAGCTTCTGGACAGGGATTCCTGAAGCTTTCTTT.

The chain has TRBV5-1 and TRBJ2-5; D is possibly TRBD2 (5 bases). There are 16 residues in the CDR3. The ends were cut back, 2 bases at V and 5 bases at J, with 19 bases in the middle. Germline CDR1 SGHRS, CDR2 YFSETQ. CDR3 sequence reads: CASSLMGSTRWETQYF. The CDR3, as DNA: TGCGCCAGCAGCTTAATGGGGTCCACTAGGTGGGAGACCCAGTACTTC.

The V gene is TRBV9, the J gene TRBJ2-2, with a weak D call TRBD1 (5 bases). CDR1 is SGDLS, CDR2 YYNGEE, per germline. V lost 3 bases, J lost 4 bases, and 7 bases lay in between. This CDR3 region has 13 residues. The CDR3: CASSADSTGELFF. The CDR3 DNA is TGTGCCAGCAGCGCAGACAGCACCGGGGAGCTGTTTTTT.

V gene TRBV7-3 combines with J gene TRBJ2-7, with D perhaps TRBD2 (6 bases). Trimming left V 1 base short and J 9 bases short, with 16 bases between. The germline V gene has CDR1 SGHTA and CDR2 FQGTGA. This CDR3 has 14 residues. CDR3 DNA sequence: TGTGCCAGCAGCTTAAGCCCCGGGGGTGCCGGGCAGTACTTC. Its translation: CASSLSPGGAGQYF.

This clone occurred many times. The chain combines TRBV29-1 with TRBJ1-1, with D possibly TRBD1 on 5 matching bases. The germline gives CDR1 SQVTM, CDR2 ANQGSEA. V lost 5 bases, J lost 0 bases, and 16 bases lay in between. The CDR3 spans 15 residues. The CDR3 loop is CSVNPDKRMNTEAFF. DNA for the CDR3: TGCAGCGTTAACCCGGACAAACGCATGAACACTGAAGCTTTCTTT.

V usage is TRBV5-6 and J usage is TRBJ1-1; the match to TRBD1 covers 8 bases. V lost 6 bases, J lost 4 bases, and 5 bases stayed unmatched. CDR3 size: 13 residues. Germline CDR1 and CDR2: SGHDT and YYEEEE. This chain's CDR3 is CASTKDRVTEAFF. The CDR3 nucleotides are TGTGCCAGCACCAAGGACAGGGTCACTGAAGCTTTCTTT.

The chain carries TRBV28 and TRBJ2-1, with 11 bases lining up with TRBD2. Germline V gene data show CDR1 as MDHEN and CDR2 as SYDVKM. This CDR3 contains 14 residues. J gave up 8 bases and V 5 bases, and 5 bases lay outside the gene matches. The CDR3 spells CASSTSGRLHEQFF. As DNA, the CDR3 is TGTGCCAGCAGTACTAGCGGGAGACTCCATGAGCAGTTCTTC.

The V call is TRBV5-1, the J call TRBJ2-7; 9 bases are a match to TRBD1. Unmatched junction bases numbered 8, after V lost 2 bases and J lost 5 bases. The CDR3 has 15 residues. Germline CDR1 SGHRS, CDR2 YFSETQ. The CDR3 protein is CASSFSGTGIDEQYF. For the CDR3, the DNA is TGCGCCAGCAGCTTTTCCGGGACAGGGATCGACGAGCAGTACTTC. The full variable domain, its missing parts supplied by reference TRBV5-1 and TRBJ2-7, is KAGVTQTPRYLIKTRGQQVTLSCSPISGHRSVSWYQQTPGQGLQFLFEYFSETQRNKGNFPGRFSGRQFSNSRSEMNVSTLELGDSALYLCASSFSGTGIDEQYFGPGTRLTVT.

V and J are TRBV18 and TRBJ1-5; 10 positions match TRBD1. CDR3 size: 15 residues. The J segment lost 5 bases and the V segment lost 5 bases, leaving 6 bases of the junction unmatched. Looked up from germline, CDR1 is KGHSH and CDR2 is LQKENI. CDR3 DNA: TGTGCCAGCTCATTGGGACAGGGGACATATCAGCCCCAGCATTTT. It specifies CASSLGQGTYQPQHF.

This chain links TRBV28 with TRBJ1-3; D is uncertain. Germline-derived CDR1 and CDR2 are MDHEN and SYDVKM. V shed 1 base and J shed 11 bases, with 9 bases lying between them. This CDR3 region has 12 residues. This CDR3 reads CASSLFGVAIYF. Written as DNA, the CDR3 is TGTGCCAGCAGTTTATTCGGGGTGGCCATATATTTT.

The chain carries TRBV5-1 and TRBJ1-4, with D possibly being TRBD1 (6 bases). CDR1 and CDR2 from the germline V gene are SGHRS and YFSETQ. The length of the CDR3 is 15 residues. V was cut by 4 bases and J by 5 bases, with 15 bases left in between. The CDR3 protein is CASSRNRVQNEKLFF. As DNA, the CDR3 is TGCGCCAGCAGCAGGAACAGGGTTCAAAATGAAAAACTGTTTTTT.

In DNA form, the CDR3 reads TGTGCCAGCAGTGCTTTCCCGGGACAGGGGCTCTCTGGGGCCAACGTCCTGACTTTC. Translation: CASSAFPGQGLSGANVLTF. The J gene is TRBJ2-6, the V gene TRBV6-1; TRBD1 matches at 10 bases. Trimming removed 4 bases from V and 0 bases from J; junction bases left unmatched: 9. The CDR3 is 19 amino acids. Germline CDR1 is MNHNS and CDR2 is SASEGT.

This chain uses TRBV11-2 with TRBJ2-7, with D tentatively TRBD1 (7 bases). Trimming removed 1 base from V and 5 bases from J, with 15 bases in between. This CDR3 has 15 residues. Germline CDR1 and CDR2: SGHAT and FQNNGV. The DNA for the CDR3 is TGTGCCAGCAGCTTAGTGGGCAGGGGGGCTGACGAGCAGTACTTC. This codes for CASSLVGRGADEQYF.

The chain combines TRBV6-6 with TRBJ2-3; D call uncertain. The CDR3 is 11 amino acids. Germline lookup yields CDR1 MNHNY and CDR2 SVGAGI (reference sequence). Trimming took 6 bases from V and 6 from J, leaving 7 bases between them. The CDR3 DNA is TGTGCCAGCAGGGGCGCCGATACGCAGTATTTT. Its protein is CASRGADTQYF.

The rearrangement uses TRBV21-1 and TRBJ2-3; the D call TRBD2 from the table was never checked on the DNA. TRBV21-1 is assigned pseudogene status. CDR3 size: 16 residues. In DNA, the CDR3 is TGTGCCAGCAGCAAACCGGGGAGGGGATGCACAGATACGCAGTATTTT. Its protein is CASSKPGRGCTDTQYF.

This chain connects TRBV28 to TRBJ2-5, with 7 bases that match TRBD1. The J call may be faulty, since TRBJ2-7 better matches the DNA end. CDR3 length: 13 amino acids. CDR1 MDHEN and CDR2 SYDVKM come from the germline V gene. CDR3 sequence reads: CASRQGSSYEQYF. Written as DNA, the CDR3 is TGTGCCAGCAGACAGGGGAGCTCCTACGAGCAGTACTTC.

The J gene is TRBJ2-6, the V gene TRBV2; D remains unclear. The V end was cut by 3 bases, the J end by 0 bases, with 6 bases between. The CDR3 contains 15 residues. In germline, CDR1 is SNHLY, CDR2 FYNNEI. The CDR3 nucleotides read TGTGCCAGCAGTGACGTCGGCTCTGGGGCCAACGTCCTGACTTTC. Its translation is CASSDVGSGANVLTF.

The chain combines TRBV14 with TRBJ1-5, with D possibly matching TRBD1 (5 bases). The CDR3 totals 13 residues. Germline loops: CDR1 SGHDN, CDR2 FVKESK. V was pared by 1 base and J by 6 bases, with 7 bases between. The CDR3 sequence: CASSQVQGQPQHF. The CDR3 DNA follows: TGTGCCAGCAGCCAAGTCCAGGGTCAGCCCCAGCATTTT.